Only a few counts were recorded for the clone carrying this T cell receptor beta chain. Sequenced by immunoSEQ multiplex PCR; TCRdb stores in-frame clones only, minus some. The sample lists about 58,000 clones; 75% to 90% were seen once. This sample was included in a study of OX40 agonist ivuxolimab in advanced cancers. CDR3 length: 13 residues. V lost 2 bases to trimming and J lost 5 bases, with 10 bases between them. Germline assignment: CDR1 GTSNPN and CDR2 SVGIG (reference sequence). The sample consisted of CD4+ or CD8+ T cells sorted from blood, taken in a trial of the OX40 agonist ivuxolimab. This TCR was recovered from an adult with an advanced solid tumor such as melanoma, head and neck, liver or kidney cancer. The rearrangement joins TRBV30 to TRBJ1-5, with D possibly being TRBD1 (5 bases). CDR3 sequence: CAWSWGGDQPQHF. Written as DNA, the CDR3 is TGTGCCTGGAGTTGGGGGGGAGATCAGCCCCAGCATTTT. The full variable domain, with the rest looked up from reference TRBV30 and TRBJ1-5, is SQTIHQWPATLVQPVGSPLSLECTVEGTSNPNLYWYRQAAGRGLQLLFYSVGIGQISSEVPQNLSASRPQDRQFILSSKKLLLSDSGFYLCAWSWGGDQPQHFGDGTRLSIL.